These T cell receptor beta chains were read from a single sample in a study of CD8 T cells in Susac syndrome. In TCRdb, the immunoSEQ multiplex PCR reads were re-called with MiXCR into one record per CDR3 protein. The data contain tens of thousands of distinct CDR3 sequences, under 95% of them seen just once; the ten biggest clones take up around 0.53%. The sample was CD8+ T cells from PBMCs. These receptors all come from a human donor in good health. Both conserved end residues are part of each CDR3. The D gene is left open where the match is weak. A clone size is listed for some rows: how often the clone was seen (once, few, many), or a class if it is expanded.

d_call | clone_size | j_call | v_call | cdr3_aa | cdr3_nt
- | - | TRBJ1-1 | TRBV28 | CASTLDARNTEAFF | TGTGCCAGCACCCTCGACGCCCGGAACACTGAAGCTTTCTTT
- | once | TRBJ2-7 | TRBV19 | CATSWTDHYEQYF | TGTGCCACCTCCTGGACGGACCACTACGAGCAGTACTTC
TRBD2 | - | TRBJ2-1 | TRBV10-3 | CAISLSGRANEQFF | TGTGCCATCAGCCTTAGCGGGAGAGCTAATGAGCAGTTCTTC
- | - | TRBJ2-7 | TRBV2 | CASGAGPNEQYF | TGTGCCAGCGGGGCAGGGCCTAACGAGCAGTACTTC
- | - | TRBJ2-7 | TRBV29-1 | CSVDYGAYEQYF | TGCAGCGTTGATTACGGCGCCTACGAGCAGTACTTC
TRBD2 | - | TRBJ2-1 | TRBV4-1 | CASSQGLAGINEQFF | TGCGCCAGCAGCCAAGGACTAGCGGGAATCAATGAGCAGTTCTTC
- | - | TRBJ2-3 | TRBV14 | CASSLTKTGVTDTQYF | TGTGCCAGCAGCCTCACCAAGACGGGGGTAACAGATACGCAGTATTTT
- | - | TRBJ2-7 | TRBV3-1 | CASSQADSYEQYF | TGTGCCAGCAGCCAGGCAGACTCCTACGAGCAGTACTTC
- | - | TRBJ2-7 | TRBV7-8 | CASSLGAAFSYEQYF | TGTGCCAGCAGCTTAGGAGCCGCCTTCTCCTACGAGCAGTACTTC
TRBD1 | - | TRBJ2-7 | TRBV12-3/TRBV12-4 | CASSSGTGGFYEQYF | TGTGCCAGCAGTTCTGGGACAGGGGGTTTCTACGAGCAGTACTTC
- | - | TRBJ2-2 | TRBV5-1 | CASSFLVGDTGELFF | TGCGCCAGCAGCTTTTTGGTTGGGGACACCGGGGAGCTGTTTTTT
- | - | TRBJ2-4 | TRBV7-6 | CASSLDGSIQYF | TGTGCCAGCAGCTTAGACGGTTCCATTCAGTACTTC
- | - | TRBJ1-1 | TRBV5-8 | CASSLSNTEAFF | TGTGCCAGCAGCTTGTCGAACACTGAAGCTTTCTTT
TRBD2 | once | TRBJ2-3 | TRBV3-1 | CASSQWREGQNTQYF | TGTGCCAGCAGCCAATGGCGGGAGGGCCAGAATACGCAGTATTTT
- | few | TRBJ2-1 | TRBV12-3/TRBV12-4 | CASSFGSNEQFF | TGTGCCAGCAGTTTTGGGAGCAATGAGCAGTTCTTC
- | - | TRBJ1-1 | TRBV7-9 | CASSEGLNTEAFF | TGTGCCAGCAGCGAAGGACTTAACACTGAAGCTTTCTTT
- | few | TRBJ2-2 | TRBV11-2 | CASSLEPSGATGELFF | TGTGCCAGCAGCTTAGAACCGTCAGGGGCCACCGGGGAGCTGTTTTTT
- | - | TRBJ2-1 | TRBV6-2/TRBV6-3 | CASSYEGGPYNEQFF | TGTGCCAGCAGTTACGAAGGAGGACCGTACAATGAGCAGTTCTTC
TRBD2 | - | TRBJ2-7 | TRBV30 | CAWSVEGLAGTVGIYEQYF | TGTGCCTGGAGTGTGGAAGGACTAGCGGGAACGGTGGGGATCTACGAGCAGTACTTC
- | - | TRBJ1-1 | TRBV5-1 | CASRQGLNTEAFF | TGCGCCAGCAGACAGGGCTTGAACACTGAAGCTTTCTTT
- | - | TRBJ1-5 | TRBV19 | CASSRDLHPYSNQPQHF | TGTGCCAGTAGTAGGGACCTCCATCCTTATAGCAATCAGCCCCAGCATTTT
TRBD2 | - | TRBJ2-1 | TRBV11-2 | CASSLPASGRYNEQFF | TGTGCCAGCAGCTTACCGGCTAGCGGGAGGTACAATGAGCAGTTCTTC
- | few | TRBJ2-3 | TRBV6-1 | CASSVRGDTQYF | TGTGCCAGCAGTGTTAGAGGGGATACGCAGTATTTT
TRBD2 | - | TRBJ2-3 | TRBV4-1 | CASSRTRSDTQYF | TGCGCCAGCAGCCGGACTAGATCAGATACGCAGTATTTT
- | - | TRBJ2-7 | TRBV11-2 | CASSLSSNSYEQYF | TGTGCCAGCAGCTTGTCTAGCAACTCCTACGAGCAGTACTTC
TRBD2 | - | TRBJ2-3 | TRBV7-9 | CASSGPGLAALLDTQYF | TGTGCCAGCAGCGGCCCGGGACTAGCGGCCCTCCTGGATACGCAGTATTTT
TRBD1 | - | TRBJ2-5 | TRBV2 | CAAWTGRYQETQYF | TGTGCCGCTTGGACAGGGCGGTACCAAGAGACCCAGTACTTC
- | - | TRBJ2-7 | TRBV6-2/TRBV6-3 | CASSYSPPEGYEQYF | TGTGCCAGCAGTTACTCGCCGCCTGAGGGCTACGAGCAGTACTTC
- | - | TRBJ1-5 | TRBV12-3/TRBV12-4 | CASRLGGFNQPQHF | TGTGCCAGTCGTCTGGGGGGGTTCAATCAGCCCCAGCATTTT
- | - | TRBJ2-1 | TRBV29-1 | CSVVVPGDHEQFF | TGCAGCGTTGTAGTACCAGGGGATCATGAGCAGTTCTTC
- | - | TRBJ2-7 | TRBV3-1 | CASSPGSSYEQYF | TGTGCCAGCAGTCCAGGGAGCTCCTACGAGCAGTACTTC
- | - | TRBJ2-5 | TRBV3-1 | CASSQDSRLQETQYF | TGTGCCAGCAGCCAAGACTCGCGGCTCCAAGAGACCCAGTACTTC
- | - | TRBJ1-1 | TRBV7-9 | CASSPQGGEAFF | TGTGCCAGCAGCCCACAGGGTGGCGAAGCTTTCTTT
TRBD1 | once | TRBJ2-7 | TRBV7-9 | CASSYGTGSVEQYF | TGTGCCAGCAGTTACGGGACAGGGAGTGTGGAGCAGTACTTC
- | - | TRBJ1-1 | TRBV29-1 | CSVEDLTGVGVITEAFF | TGCAGCGTTGAAGATCTAACGGGGGTAGGGGTAATCACTGAAGCTTTCTTT
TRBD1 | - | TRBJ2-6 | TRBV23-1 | CASSPRTGRSGANVLTF | TGCGCCAGCAGTCCCAGGACAGGTCGCTCTGGGGCCAACGTCCTGACTTTC
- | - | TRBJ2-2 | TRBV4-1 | CASSWVADTGELFF | TGCGCCAGCAGCTGGGTGGCGGACACCGGGGAGCTGTTTTTT
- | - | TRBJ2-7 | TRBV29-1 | CSVPGQFSYEQYF | TGCAGCGTTCCAGGACAGTTCTCCTACGAGCAGTACTTC
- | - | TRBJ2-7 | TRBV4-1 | CASSQVRGPPSYEQYF | TGCGCCAGCAGCCAGGTCAGGGGCCCACCATCCTACGAGCAGTACTTC
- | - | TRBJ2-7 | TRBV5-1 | CASSLISQGGYEQYF | TGCGCCAGCAGCTTAATTAGTCAGGGTGGCTACGAGCAGTACTTC
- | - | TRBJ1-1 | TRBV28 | CAVGLNTEAFF | TGTGCCGTGGGGCTGAACACTGAAGCTTTCTTT
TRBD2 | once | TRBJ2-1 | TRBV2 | CASTLAGGTYNEQFF | TGTGCCAGCACCTTAGCGGGAGGTACCTACAATGAGCAGTTCTTC
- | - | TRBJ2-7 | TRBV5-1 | CASSLADTSYEQYF | TGCGCCAGCAGCTTGGCGGACACCTCCTACGAGCAGTACTTC
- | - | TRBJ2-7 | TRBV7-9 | CASSPWQGHEQYF | TGTGCCAGCAGCCCTTGGCAGGGTCACGAGCAGTACTTC
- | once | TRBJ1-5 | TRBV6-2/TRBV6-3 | CASTSLGGRPQHF | TGTGCCAGCACCTCGTTGGGGGGTAGGCCCCAGCATTTT